One and the same sample provided the 11 T cell receptor beta chains below, sequenced in a study of blood T cell repertoires in COVID-19. The assay was immunoSEQ multiplex PCR, and TCRdb's table has in-frame clones only and misses some. The sample lists 120,000 or so clones; over 80% were seen once. Sequenced sample: peripheral blood. These receptors were taken from a man between 60 and 70 years old with acute or convalescent COVID-19.

The V gene is TRBV28, the J gene TRBJ2-2; possible D gene TRBD2, 6 bases. The V and J ends lost 7 bases and 4 bases respectively, with 10 bases between them. CDR3 size: 13 residues. CDR1 MDHEN and CDR2 SYDVKM come from the germline V gene. This CDR3 reads CASNWEVTGELFF. In DNA, the CDR3 is TGTGCCAGCAATTGGGAGGTCACCGGGGAGCTGTTTTTT. Using reference TRBV28 and TRBJ2-2 for the parts outside the CDR3, the full variable domain is DVKVTQSSRYLVKRTGEKVFLECVQDMDHENMFWYRQDPGLGLRLIYFSYDVKMKEKGDIPEGYSVSREKKERFSLILESASTNQTSMYLCASNWEVTGELFFGEGSRLTVL.

The genes are TRBV19 and TRBJ2-7, with TRBD2 as a possible D gene (6 bases). Germline V gene sequence: CDR1 LNHDA, CDR2 SQIVND (reference sequence). The CDR3 consists of 15 residues. The V end was cut by 6 bases, the J end by 3 bases, with 18 bases between. CDR3 region: CASSPRASVIYEQYF. The CDR3 DNA reads TGTGCCAGTAGCCCCCGGGCTAGCGTGATCTACGAGCAGTACTTC.

Only one count was recorded for this clone. V gene TRBV3-1 (or the pseudogene TRBV3-2) combines with J gene TRBJ1-3, with TRBD1 matching over 7 bases. CDR1 and CDR2 (germline): LGHDT, YNNKEL (reference sequence). The CDR3 contains 16 residues. The junction had 10 bases not matched to a gene; V was cut back by 4 bases and J by 4 bases. Here the CDR3 reads CASSLPTGRGGNTIYF. CDR3 coding DNA: TGTGCCAGCAGCCTACCGACAGGGCGGGGAGGAAACACCATATATTTT.

The table lists this clone with a count of one. V gene TRBV10-1 combines with J gene TRBJ1-5, with 8 bases aligning to TRBD1. V lost 4 bases, J lost 7 bases, and 3 bases stayed unmatched. Germline V gene lookup returns CDR1 WNHNN and CDR2 SYGVQD (reference sequence). This CDR3 comprises 13 residues. The CDR3 loop reads CASSGDRSQPQHF. As DNA, the CDR3 is TGCGCCAGCAGTGGGGACAGGTCACAGCCCCAGCATTTT.

This chain connects TRBV14 to TRBJ1-4; D is undetermined. Looked up from germline, CDR1 is SGHDN and CDR2 is FVKESK. Trimming shortened V by 8 bases and J by 6 bases, and 16 bases separated the two germline ends. The CDR3 spans 14 residues. The CDR3 nucleotides are TGTGCCAGCGGATCAAGTGCGGGCGATGAAAAACTGTTTTTT. Amino acids: CASGSSAGDEKLFF.

The CDR3, as DNA: TGCGCCAGCAGCTTGGAAGGGGGCTATTCACCCCTCCACTTT. Protein sequence: CASSLEGGYSPLHF. The chain employs TRBV5-1 and TRBJ1-6; 7 nucleotides line up with TRBD1. CDR1 is SGHRS, CDR2 YFSETQ, per germline. With 0 bases clipped from V and 8 bases from J, the junction kept 2 bases outside the gene matches. The CDR3 spans 14 residues.

The chain joins TRBV3-1 (or the pseudogene TRBV3-2) to TRBJ2-1; 9 bases fit TRBD2. The CDR3 length is 15 residues. Germline-derived CDR1 and CDR2 are LGHDT and YNNKEL (reference sequence). The V and J ends lost 8 bases and 6 bases, in that order; junction bases with no gene match: 11. The CDR3 DNA follows: TGTGCCAGCGGATATTCGGGACTAGCAGGCAATGAGCAGTTCTTC. Translated: CASGYSGLAGNEQFF.

The chain links TRBV28 to TRBJ1-2; maybe TRBD1 (5 bases). CDR3 length: 16 amino acids. The V gene's germline CDR1 is MDHEN and CDR2 SYDVKM. Trimming stripped 4 bases from V and 6 bases from J, with 21 bases between. CDR3 nucleotide sequence: TGTGCCAGCAGTTCCCCCGGGGACTTCCAAGGAGATGGCTACACCTTC. The encoded protein is CASSSPGDFQGDGYTF.

This clone was seen once. The chain's CDR3 is CASSLVAGGEQYF. CDR3 DNA: TGCGCCAGCAGCTTGGTGGCAGGGGGAGAGCAGTACTTC. The chain employs TRBV5-1 and TRBJ2-7, with 7 bases lining up with TRBD1. The V gene end was trimmed by 0 bases and the J gene end by 7 bases; junction bases not matched to a gene: 4. This CDR3 has 13 amino acids. Germline loops: CDR1 SGHRS, CDR2 YFSETQ.

This clone turned up a few times. The genes are TRBV13 and TRBJ2-1; 7 bases are shared with TRBD2. CDR1 and CDR2 from the germline V gene are PRHDT and FYEKMQ (reference sequence). CDR3 length: 17 amino acids. V gave up 3 bases and J gave up 5 bases; unmatched junction bases: 13. The CDR3 sequence: CASSFPVGTSEHNEQFF. The CDR3 DNA reads as TGTGCCAGCAGCTTTCCGGTCGGTACTAGCGAGCACAATGAGCAGTTCTTC.

The chain uses TRBV10-2 and TRBJ1-1; 9 bases agree with TRBD1. The CDR3 covers 15 residues. Germline V gene data show CDR1 as WSHSY and CDR2 as SAAADI. V trimming: 3 bases; J trimming: 7 bases; junction bases outside the gene matches: 9. DNA of the CDR3: TGCGCCAGCAGTGATTGGACAGGGGCGAACGGTGAAGCTTTCTTT. It codes for CASSDWTGANGEAFF.